Included here is one TCR beta chain sequence, with context. Recruitment covered 20 to 25 US areas and drew participants whose ages spanned about 18 to 100 years. Cohorts were based on clinical histories the participants reported. Original methodology: Nucleated cell counts were estimated from reference gene primer amplification. The protocol was immunoSEQ multiplex PCR, while the TCRdb copy is restricted to in-frame clones and leaves out a portion. V and J calls and clone size are as listed in that table; D and trimming were resolved from the DNA. Of 230,000 or so clones in the sample, approximately 88% were seen once. The record originates from a study of blood T cell repertoires in COVID-19. Study summary: Nucleic acid was either cDNA or gDNA, and it came from T cells, B-cell-depleted T cells, or PBMCs.

Germline V CDR1 and CDR2: KGHSH, LQKENI. After removal of 0 bases from V and 6 bases from J, the junction contained 0 bases not matched to a gene. The CDR3 is made up of 15 amino acids. This TCR derives from a woman between 35 and 50 years old with acute COVID-19. The material sequenced was PBMCs or T cells enriched from blood (not recorded which). The chain carries TRBV18 and TRBJ2-3; 13 bases match TRBD2. The CDR3 spells CASSPPTSGGDTQYF. CDR3 bases: TGTGCCAGCTCACCACCGACTAGCGGGGGGGATACGCAGTATTTT.